A selection of T cell receptor beta chains follows, all from one sample in a study of response to subunit inactivated influenza vaccine. Via MiXCR, TCRdb re-called the RT-PCR reads, giving one row per CDR3 protein. This table holds around 480,000 distinct CDR3 sequences, 16% found once. Sequenced here: CD4+ T cells sorted from PBMCs, sampled around 25 months after vaccination. The receptors derive from a man between 50 and 69 years old who received an inactivated influenza vaccine. CDR3s include the opening cysteine and the closing phenylalanine or tryptophan. Each record gives: V gene, D gene, J gene, clone size, CDR3 protein, CDR3 DNA. A D gene is named only where the DNA matches it firmly. The size of a clone is reported for some rows only, either as once, few or many, or as a class for expanded clones.

V: TRBV20-1; D: TRBD1; J: TRBJ2-5; size: few; CDR3: CSARGDRTQETQYF; DNA: TGCAGTGCTAGAGGGGACAGGACGCAGGAGACCCAGTACTTC
V: TRBV7-2; D: NA; J: TRBJ2-3; size: NA; CDR3: CASSRMLATTDTQYF; DNA: TGTGCCAGCAGCCGGATGCTAGCGACCACAGATACGCAGTATTTT
V: TRBV5-1; D: NA; J: TRBJ2-1; size: NA; CDR3: CASSLALRGDEQFF; DNA: TGCGCCAGCAGCTTAGCACTCCGTGGGGATGAGCAGTTCTTC
V: TRBV7-2; D: NA; J: TRBJ2-3; size: many; CDR3: CASSFAGSTDTQYF; DNA: TGTGCCAGCAGCTTTGCAGGGAGCACAGATACGCAGTATTTT
V: TRBV3-1; D: TRBD2; J: TRBJ2-1; size: NA; CDR3: CASSQRGGRGNEQFF; DNA: TGTGCCAGCAGCCAGCGGGGGGGACGCGGCAATGAGCAGTTCTTC
V: TRBV30; D: NA; J: TRBJ2-7; size: few; CDR3: CAWSQRAGHEQYF; DNA: TGTGCCTGGAGTCAAAGGGCGGGTCACGAGCAGTACTTC
V: TRBV20-1; D: NA; J: TRBJ1-2; size: few; CDR3: CSAWGGWIGYTF; DNA: TGCAGTGCTTGGGGAGGGTGGATTGGCTACACCTTC
V: TRBV9; D: NA; J: TRBJ2-1; size: NA; CDR3: CASSVVGRTGYNEQFF; DNA: TGTGCCAGCAGCGTAGTAGGGAGAACGGGCTACAATGAGCAGTTCTTC
V: TRBV6-1; D: TRBD1; J: TRBJ2-7; size: many; CDR3: CASRQGETREQYF; DNA: TGTGCCAGCAGACAGGGGGAAACTAGGGAGCAGTACTTC
V: TRBV3-1; D: NA; J: TRBJ2-1; size: many; CDR3: CASSQVGGEQFF; DNA: TGTGCCAGCAGCCAAGTGGGGGGTGAGCAGTTCTTC
V: TRBV9; D: NA; J: TRBJ2-3; size: few; CDR3: CASSAGLGGTQYF; DNA: TGTGCCAGCAGCGCCGGACTGGGAGGTACGCAGTATTTT
V: TRBV29-1; D: TRBD1; J: TRBJ2-5; size: NA; CDR3: CSVVNRGRETQYF; DNA: TGCAGCGTTGTAAACAGGGGGCGAGAGACCCAGTACTTC
V: TRBV4-3; D: NA; J: TRBJ2-2; size: few; CDR3: CASSQDTARGYELFF; DNA: TGCGCCAGCAGCCAAGATACTGCTCGGGGGTATGAGCTGTTTTTT
V: TRBV14; D: TRBD1; J: TRBJ1-2; size: NA; CDR3: CASSTVPGGGGYTF; DNA: TGTGCCAGCAGCACTGTCCCAGGGGGAGGTGGCTACACCTTC
V: TRBV15; D: NA; J: TRBJ2-2; size: many; CDR3: CATSRQLPNTGELFF; DNA: TGTGCCACCAGCAGACAACTACCGAACACCGGGGAGCTGTTTTTT
V: TRBV4-2; D: NA; J: TRBJ2-1; size: NA; CDR3: CASSQDRDTHEQFF; DNA: TGTGCCAGCAGCCAAGACCGGGACACACATGAGCAGTTCTTC
V: TRBV5-6; D: TRBD2; J: TRBJ2-5; size: NA; CDR3: CASSGSGIKTQYF; DNA: TGTGCCAGCAGCGGGAGCGGGATCAAGACCCAGTACTTC
V: TRBV5-1; D: TRBD2; J: TRBJ2-5; size: few; CDR3: CASSRGLAEETQYF; DNA: TGCGCCAGCAGCAGGGGACTAGCGGAAGAGACCCAGTACTTC
V: TRBV5-5; D: TRBD1; J: TRBJ1-2; size: NA; CDR3: CASSLEGTGEYGYTF; DNA: TGTGCCAGCAGCTTGGAGGGGACAGGCGAGTATGGCTACACCTTC
V: TRBV15; D: NA; J: TRBJ2-7; size: NA; CDR3: CATSRVRGSYEQYF; DNA: TGTGCCACCAGCAGAGTACGGGGCTCCTACGAGCAGTACTTC
V: TRBV28; D: NA; J: TRBJ2-7; size: few; CDR3: CASSYQSYEQYF; DNA: TGTGCCAGCAGTTATCAGTCCTACGAGCAGTACTTC
V: TRBV29-1; D: NA; J: TRBJ1-3; size: few; CDR3: CSVGVGPSGNTIYF; DNA: TGCAGCGTTGGTGTTGGACCGTCTGGAAACACCATATATTTT
V: TRBV12-3/TRBV12-4; D: NA; J: TRBJ2-1; size: NA; CDR3: CASSLEGFNEQFF; DNA: TGTGCCAGCAGTTTAGAAGGGTTCAATGAGCAGTTCTTC
V: TRBV18; D: NA; J: TRBJ1-1; size: few; CDR3: CASSPKPVNTEAFF; DNA: TGTGCCAGCTCACCAAAACCAGTGAACACTGAAGCTTTCTTT
V: TRBV4-2; D: TRBD1; J: TRBJ1-3; size: NA; CDR3: CASSRDRGKGNTIYF; DNA: TGTGCCAGCAGCCGCGACAGGGGAAAAGGAAACACCATATATTTT
V: TRBV10-3; D: TRBD1; J: TRBJ2-5; size: few; CDR3: CAISEGPTGVGLQETQYF; DNA: TGTGCCATCAGTGAAGGTCCTACAGGGGTGGGTTTACAAGAGACCCAGTACTTC
V: TRBV5-1; D: NA; J: TRBJ1-1; size: NA; CDR3: CASSFRPSTFDTEAFF; DNA: TGCGCCAGCAGCTTCCGGCCGTCGACGTTTGACACTGAAGCTTTCTTT
V: TRBV2; D: TRBD1; J: TRBJ1-4; size: few; CDR3: CASSRQGQNEKLFF; DNA: TGTGCCAGCAGTCGACAGGGTCAAAATGAAAAACTGTTTTTT
V: TRBV6-2/TRBV6-3; D: NA; J: TRBJ2-6; size: few; CDR3: CASSYEIIRGSYSGANVLTF; DNA: TGTGCCAGCAGTTACGAAATTATTAGGGGGTCCTACTCTGGGGCCAACGTCCTGACTTTC
V: TRBV2; D: TRBD2; J: TRBJ2-5; size: NA; CDR3: CASSTARTSGKETQYF; DNA: TGTGCCAGCAGTACGGCCCGGACTAGCGGAAAAGAGACCCAGTACTTC
V: TRBV4-3; D: NA; J: TRBJ2-7; size: NA; CDR3: CASSQETPRAGAYYEQYF; DNA: TGCGCCAGCAGCCAAGAAACCCCTCGCGCAGGGGCATACTACGAGCAGTACTTC
V: TRBV20-1; D: TRBD2; J: TRBJ2-5; size: NA; CDR3: CSATLARGEETQYF; DNA: TGCAGTGCTACTTTAGCACGGGGGGAAGAGACCCAGTACTTC
V: TRBV14; D: NA; J: TRBJ1-1; size: few; CDR3: CASSQVGLTEAFF; DNA: TGTGCCAGCAGCCAAGTCGGGCTCACTGAAGCTTTCTTT
V: TRBV6-1; D: NA; J: TRBJ1-4; size: many; CDR3: CASTPDGYNEKLFF; DNA: TGTGCCAGCACCCCGGACGGGTATAATGAAAAACTGTTTTTT
V: TRBV27; D: TRBD1; J: TRBJ1-6; size: NA; CDR3: CASSPTGFDNSPLHF; DNA: TGTGCCAGCAGTCCGACAGGGTTTGATAATTCACCCCTCCACTTT
V: TRBV12-3/TRBV12-4; D: TRBD1; J: TRBJ1-5; size: NA; CDR3: CASSLTGGSNQPQHF; DNA: TGTGCCAGCAGCCTCACAGGGGGGAGCAATCAGCCCCAGCATTTT
V: TRBV2; D: TRBD1; J: TRBJ1-4; size: many; CDR3: CASRQGTGGNEKLFF; DNA: TGTGCCAGCAGGCAAGGGACAGGGGGAAATGAAAAACTGTTTTTT
V: TRBV6-1; D: TRBD2; J: TRBJ2-7; size: few; CDR3: CASSQREALEQYF; DNA: TGTGCCAGCAGTCAGCGGGAGGCCCTCGAGCAGTACTTC
V: TRBV30; D: NA; J: TRBJ2-5; size: NA; CDR3: CAWSVGILKETQYF; DNA: TGTGCCTGGAGTGTCGGGATCTTGAAAGAGACCCAGTACTTC
V: TRBV9; D: NA; J: TRBJ2-3; size: many; CDR3: CASSVEGAPTDTQYF; DNA: TGTGCCAGCAGCGTAGAAGGGGCACCCACAGATACGCAGTATTTT
V: TRBV29-1; D: TRBD1; J: TRBJ1-1; size: few; CDR3: CSVMGQRPNTEAFF; DNA: TGCAGCGTGATGGGACAGCGACCGAACACTGAAGCTTTCTTT
V: TRBV7-2; D: NA; J: TRBJ2-7; size: few; CDR3: CASSFVGSSYEQYF; DNA: TGTGCCAGCAGCTTCGTGGGAAGCTCCTACGAGCAGTACTTC
V: TRBV6-2/TRBV6-3; D: NA; J: TRBJ2-7; size: NA; CDR3: CASRGSWMADSQYF; DNA: TGTGCCAGCAGGGGCTCGTGGATGGCGGACTCTCAGTACTTC
V: TRBV7-2; D: NA; J: TRBJ1-1; size: many; CDR3: CASSPQANTEAFF; DNA: TGTGCCAGCAGCCCGCAGGCGAACACTGAAGCTTTCTTT
V: TRBV20-1; D: TRBD1; J: TRBJ2-3; size: NA; CDR3: CSATGTGYSDTQYF; DNA: TGCAGTGCTACCGGGACAGGGTATTCAGATACGCAGTATTTT
V: TRBV18; D: NA; J: TRBJ2-3; size: NA; CDR3: CASSDQSTDTQYF; DNA: TGTGCCAGCTCAGACCAAAGCACAGATACGCAGTATTTT
V: TRBV10-3; D: TRBD1; J: TRBJ1-2; size: few; CDR3: CAISGTGRYGYTF; DNA: TGTGCCATCAGTGGGACAGGGCGCTATGGCTACACCTTC
V: TRBV29-1; D: NA; J: TRBJ2-7; size: many; CDR3: CSVESVRGHEQYF; DNA: TGCAGCGTTGAATCGGTGAGGGGCCACGAGCAGTACTTC
V: TRBV10-3; D: TRBD1; J: TRBJ2-2; size: NA; CDR3: CAISNRGQGRNTGELFF; DNA: TGTGCCATCAGCAATAGGGGACAGGGAAGGAACACCGGGGAGCTGTTTTTT
V: TRBV6-1; D: NA; J: TRBJ2-5; size: NA; CDR3: CASSEAGGNRETQYF; DNA: TGTGCCAGCAGTGAAGCGGGAGGTAATCGGGAGACCCAGTACTTC
V: TRBV28; D: TRBD1; J: TRBJ1-1; size: NA; CDR3: CASRGLAGGRVNTEAFF; DNA: TGTGCCAGCAGGGGATTGGCAGGGGGCCGGGTGAACACTGAAGCTTTCTTT
V: TRBV4-3; D: TRBD1; J: TRBJ1-4; size: many; CDR3: CASSQAIGTGPNEKLFF; DNA: TGCGCCAGCAGCCAAGCCATAGGGACAGGGCCTAATGAAAAACTGTTTTTT
V: TRBV30; D: NA; J: TRBJ2-7; size: few; CDR3: CAWTGILRSYEQYF; DNA: TGTGCCTGGACCGGGATATTGAGGTCCTACGAGCAGTACTTC